What follows are 29 T cell receptor beta chains derived from one specimen sequenced in a study of T-cell reconstitution after alpha-beta-depleted transplantation in children. The TCRbeta library incorporated unique molecular identifiers. TCRdb analysed the PCR reads with MiXCR anew, one entry per CDR3 protein. The sample contains 200,000 to 250,000 distinct CDR3 sequences, approximately 7% of which appear only once. Source: PBMCs, taken before TCRalphabeta/CD19-depleted stem cell transplant. These receptors originate from a boy aged 2 to 10 with acute lymphoblastic leukemia, due to receive a stem cell transplant.

This clonotype showed up just a few times. J is TRBJ2-2 and V is TRBV7-7; D call uncertain. The V end was cut by 5 bases, the J end by 2 bases, with 12 bases between. This CDR3 is built from 15 residues. CDR1 is SSHAT and CDR2 is FNYEAQ in the germline V gene (reference sequence). The CDR3 is CASSPRVDNTGELFF. For the CDR3, the DNA is TGTGCCAGCAGCCCTAGAGTCGACAACACCGGGGAGCTGTTTTTT.

This clonotype was counted at least ten times. The chain joins TRBV7-2 to TRBJ1-1; a weak D match, TRBD1 (5 bases). CDR3 length equals 14 residues. Germline V CDR1 and CDR2: SGHTA, FQGNSA. The germline V and J ends were trimmed by 3 bases and 2 bases, with 10 bases remaining between them. CDR3 in amino acids: CASSFQGHNTEAFF. The CDR3 nucleotides are TGTGCCAGCAGCTTCCAGGGTCATAACACTGAAGCTTTCTTT.

The table lists this clonotype with a few counts. The chain joins TRBV28 to TRBJ2-7; 8 bases are shared with TRBD2. CDR3 length: 12 amino acids. V lost 1 base, J lost 13 bases, and 6 bases stayed unmatched. CDR1 is MDHEN, CDR2 SYDVKM, per germline. CDR3 sequence (DNA): TGTGCCAGCAGTTTATCGGGGGGGCGCAGATACTTC. Protein: CASSLSGGRRYF.

This clonotype has ten or more counts. V usage is TRBV6-5 and J usage is TRBJ2-3, with TRBD2 identical over 8 bases. This CDR3 is built from 18 residues. CDR1 and CDR2 from the germline V gene are MNHEY and SVGAGI. J gave up 5 bases and V 0 bases, and 13 bases lay outside the gene matches. In DNA, the CDR3 is TGTGCCAGCAGTTACTCGAGTCGTTTCGGGGGGGCCGTAGATACGCAGTATTTT. It yields the protein CASSYSSRFGGAVDTQYF.

This clonotype came up a few times. V and J are TRBV12-3 or TRBV12-4 and TRBJ2-1, with TRBD1 matching 8 bases. CDR3 length: 15 residues. The trim removed 9 bases at V and 3 bases at J, leaving 10 bases unmatched. The DNA for the CDR3 is TGTGCCAGTCACCGAGGACAGGGAGTCTACAATGAGCAGTTCTTC. It encodes CASHRGQGVYNEQFF.

The chain employs TRBV28 and TRBJ2-1; 7 bases are shared with TRBD2. Germline assignment: CDR1 MDHEN and CDR2 SYDVKM. The CDR3 has 13 amino acids. Trimming at V came to 7 bases and at J to 4 bases, leaving 4 bases not matched to a gene. This CDR3 is CASIKRGYNEQFF. The CDR3 DNA reads TGTGCCAGCATAAAGCGGGGATACAATGAGCAGTTCTTC. The full variable domain, rest sourced from reference TRBV28 and TRBJ2-1, is DVKVTQSSRYLVKRTGEKVFLECVQDMDHENMFWYRQDPGLGLRLIYFSYDVKMKEKGDIPEGYSVSREKKERFSLILESASTNQTSMYLCASIKRGYNEQFFGPGTRLTVL.

This clonotype was recorded many times. The chain has TRBV10-3 and TRBJ1-1; D remains unclear. The CDR3 is made up of 15 amino acids. Looked up from germline, CDR1 is ENHRY and CDR2 is SYGVKD. V lost 6 bases and J lost 7, with 21 bases in between. CDR3 region: CAIRGGLEGRVEAFF. CDR3 DNA sequence: TGTGCCATCAGGGGAGGGCTGGAGGGAAGGGTTGAAGCTTTCTTT.

Ten or more counts support this clonotype. The rearrangement uses TRBV28 and TRBJ2-1; no reliable D call. V lost 3 bases and J lost 10, with 10 bases in between. The CDR3 extends over 12 amino acids. Germline loops: CDR1 MDHEN, CDR2 SYDVKM. The CDR3 nucleotides read TGTGCCAGCAGTTTGACAAGTGACGAGCAGTTCTTC. Its protein is CASSLTSDEQFF.

This clonotype came up many times. The V gene is TRBV6-5, the J gene TRBJ2-1; 16 bases agree with TRBD2. This CDR3 region has 17 residues. J lost 6 bases, V lost 1 base, and 3 bases had no gene match. Germline CDR1 reads MNHEY; CDR2 reads SVGAGI. The chain's CDR3 is CASSYLGLAGGVNEQFF. The CDR3 DNA reads TGTGCCAGCAGTTACTTGGGACTAGCGGGAGGGGTCAATGAGCAGTTCTTC.

The V and J genes are TRBV9 and TRBJ1-2; no reliable D call. Germline assignment: CDR1 SGDLS and CDR2 YYNGEE. The CDR3 is 16 amino acids. Between the trimmed V and J ends, which lost 0 bases and 2 bases, there was a span of 14 bases. The CDR3 spells CASSVVGEGVNYGYTF. DNA for the CDR3: TGTGCCAGCAGCGTAGTCGGGGAAGGAGTAAACTATGGCTACACCTTC.

This clonotype has ten or more counts. The chain couples TRBV5-1 to TRBJ2-4; 8 nucleotides align to TRBD2. Germline V gene lookup returns CDR1 SGHRS and CDR2 YFSETQ. The trim removed 2 bases at V and 7 bases at J, leaving 2 bases unmatched. This CDR3 has 13 residues. This chain's CDR3 is CASSFTSGNIQYF. For the CDR3, the DNA is TGCGCCAGCAGCTTTACTAGCGGCAACATTCAGTACTTC.

This clonotype showed up just a few times. This chain uses TRBV20-1 with TRBJ2-1; no definite D call. Germline V lookup: CDR1 DFQATT, CDR2 SNEGSKA (reference sequence). This CDR3 comprises 13 residues. V was shortened by 6 bases and J by 7 bases, with 16 bases between the two germline ends. CDR3 bases: TGCAGTGCCAGATCTGGAAACAGTAATGAGCAGTTCTTC. Translated: CSARSGNSNEQFF.

In its sample, this clonotype was seen many times. This sequence joins TRBV11-2 and TRBJ2-7; D might be TRBD1 (6 bases). The CDR3 spans 15 residues. The V gene's germline CDR1 is SGHAT and CDR2 FQNNGV. Trimming stripped 3 bases from V and 0 bases from J, with 12 bases between. The CDR3 loop is CASSLDRTVSYEQYF. CDR3 DNA: TGTGCCAGCAGCTTGGACCGGACAGTCTCCTACGAGCAGTACTTC.

As concerns this clonotype: Lacking the conserved final phenylalanine or tryptophan, this CDR3 likely reflects a read error. The chain recombines TRBV10-3 with TRBJ1-1; D unclear. V lost 0 bases and J 5 bases, leaving 4 bases between the germline ends. Germline lookup yields CDR1 ENHRY and CDR2 SYGVKD. This CDR3 spans 12 amino acids. The DNA of the CDR3 is TGTGCCATCAGTGAGTCTCGGACTGAAGCTTTCTGT. The encoded protein is CAISESRTEAFC.

This clonotype was seen many times. The CDR3 reads CASSLDSRYEQYF. The CDR3 DNA sequence: TGCGCCAGCAGCTTGGATAGTCGCTACGAGCAGTACTTC. This rearrangement joins TRBV5-1 to TRBJ2-7; D is ambiguous. In germline, CDR1 is SGHRS, CDR2 YFSETQ. Deletions cut 0 bases from V and 3 bases from J, with 7 bases between. The CDR3 is made up of 13 amino acids. The whole variable domain, remainder taken from reference TRBV5-1 and TRBJ2-7, is KAGVTQTPRYLIKTRGQQVTLSCSPISGHRSVSWYQQTPGQGLQFLFEYFSETQRNKGNFPGRFSGRQFSNSRSEMNVSTLELGDSALYLCASSLDSRYEQYFGPGTRLTVT.

This clonotype was detected many times. The DNA for the CDR3 is TGTGCCAGCAGCTGGGGTAACCAAGAGACCCAGTACTTC. The encoded protein is CASSWGNQETQYF. This chain uses TRBV13 with TRBJ2-5; D call uncertain. V lost 4 bases, J lost 0 bases, and 6 bases lay in between. The CDR3 has 13 residues. Germline assignment: CDR1 PRHDT and CDR2 FYEKMQ (reference sequence).

In this sample, this clonotype turned up a few times. The chain has TRBV30 and TRBJ2-7, with 13 bases identical to TRBD2. The V segment lost 5 bases and the J segment 7 bases; nucleotides outside the gene matches: 11. Germline CDR1 is GTSNPN and CDR2 is SVGIG (reference sequence). The CDR3 has 15 amino acids. CDR3 sequence reads: CAWALGLAGADEQYF. The CDR3 nucleotides are TGTGCCTGGGCGCTAGGACTAGCGGGAGCAGATGAGCAGTACTTC.

This clonotype occurred many times. The chain links TRBV7-2 to TRBJ2-2, with no clear D. V was cut by 6 bases and J by 1 base, with 3 bases left in between. The CDR3 extends over 12 amino acids. The V gene's germline CDR1 is SGHTA and CDR2 FQGNSA. The DNA of the CDR3 is TGTGCCAGCAGACTGAACACCGGGGAGCTGTTTTTT. It codes for CASRLNTGELFF.

This clonotype showed up many times. This chain connects TRBV7-8 to TRBJ2-7; D call uncertain. Trimming pared 1 base from V and 3 bases from J, leaving 7 bases between. CDR1 is SGHVS, CDR2 FQNEAQ, per germline. The CDR3 spans 13 residues. The DNA of the CDR3 is TGTGCCAGCAGCTTAGAGACCTTCTACGAGCAGTACTTC. Translating it yields CASSLETFYEQYF.

This clonotype came up many times. V is TRBV20-1 and J is TRBJ2-7, with 9 positions matching TRBD1. There are 17 residues in the CDR3. The V gene end was trimmed by 7 bases and the J gene end by 6 bases; junction bases not matched to a gene: 22. The germline CDR1 and CDR2 sequences are DFQATT and SNEGSKA (reference sequence). CDR3 residues: CSVAITGGAFLLPEQYF. CDR3 nucleotides: TGCAGTGTCGCGATTACAGGGGGCGCTTTTCTGCTCCCCGAGCAGTACTTC.

The V and J genes are TRBV7-9 and TRBJ2-1; D not certain. The V gene's germline CDR1 is SEHNR and CDR2 FQNEAQ (reference sequence). Trimming took 4 bases from V and 6 from J, leaving 13 bases between them. CDR3 length: 14 amino acids. The CDR3 sequence: CASSYTGRTNEQFF. The DNA of the CDR3 is TGTGCCAGCAGCTATACCGGGCGCACCAATGAGCAGTTCTTC.

V gene TRBV20-1 combines with J gene TRBJ2-7; 8 bases line up with TRBD1. With 6 bases clipped from V and 1 base from J, the junction kept 8 bases outside the gene matches. This CDR3 is 14 amino acids long. Germline CDR1 and CDR2: DFQATT and SNEGSKA (reference sequence). CDR3 sequence reads: CSALTGDSSYEQYF. The CDR3 nucleotides are TGCAGTGCCCTGACAGGGGACTCTTCCTACGAGCAGTACTTC.

In this sample, this clonotype turned up many times. The chain carries TRBV28 and TRBJ2-1, with a tentative D call TRBD1 (6 bases). The V end was cut by 1 base, the J end by 9 bases, with 10 bases between. The CDR3 is 13 residues long. CDR1 is MDHEN, CDR2 SYDVKM, per germline. This CDR3 is CASSLSRRGEQFF. The CDR3 DNA follows: TGTGCCAGCAGTTTATCTCGCAGGGGTGAGCAGTTCTTC.

This clonotype was counted between two and nine times. The chain recombines TRBV20-1 with TRBJ2-3; 7 bases agree with TRBD2. This CDR3 region has 15 residues. J gave up 2 bases and V 0 bases, and 5 bases lay outside the gene matches. Germline V CDR1 and CDR2: DFQATT, SNEGSKA (reference sequence). CDR3 nucleotides: TGCAGTGCTAGAGAAGGGACTACGTTCACAGATACGCAGTATTTT. This translates into CSAREGTTFTDTQYF.

At least ten counts were recorded for this clonotype. V usage is TRBV20-1 and J usage is TRBJ2-1; D is ambiguous. This CDR3 is 15 amino acids long. The germline V and J ends were trimmed by 1 base and 4 bases, with 14 bases remaining between them. The germline CDR1 and CDR2 sequences are DFQATT and SNEGSKA (reference sequence). CDR3 coding DNA: TGCAGTGCTAGAGCCCGGCAGGAACGATACAATGAGCAGTTCTTC. The encoded protein is CSARARQERYNEQFF.

This clonotype was picked up many times. V usage is TRBV4-3 and J usage is TRBJ1-2; D remains ambiguous. With 0 bases removed from V and 4 bases from J, the gap between germline ends came to 9 bases. The germline V gene encodes CDR1 LGHNA and CDR2 YSLEER. This CDR3 contains 14 residues. The CDR3, as DNA: TGCGCCAGCAGCCAAGATCGTAGCATCTATGGCTACACCTTC. This encodes CASSQDRSIYGYTF.

This clonotype showed up many times. The V gene is TRBV20-1, the J gene TRBJ2-3; unclear D gene. This CDR3 contains 13 residues. V was pared by 6 bases and J by 2 bases, with 12 bases between. The germline gives CDR1 DFQATT, CDR2 SNEGSKA (reference sequence). DNA of the CDR3: TGCAGTGCCGGGCCAGAGACCACAGATACGCAGTATTTT. It codes for CSAGPETTDTQYF.

This chain joins TRBV29-1 and TRBJ1-2; unclear D gene. Trimming pared 4 bases from V and 5 bases from J, leaving 5 bases between. This CDR3 spans 10 amino acids. Germline values: CDR1 SQVTM, CDR2 ANQGSEA. This chain's CDR3 is CSVGSYGYTF. CDR3 DNA sequence: TGCAGCGTTGGGAGTTATGGCTACACCTTC.

This clonotype was picked up many times. This chain joins TRBV5-1 and TRBJ2-1, with 8 bases aligning to TRBD1. The CDR3 is 16 residues long. The ends lost 4 bases at V and 8 bases at J; junction bases unmatched: 14. Germline values: CDR1 SGHRS, CDR2 YFSETQ. The CDR3 DNA reads TGCGCCAGCAGCCGTACCTGGGCAGGGGGCGCGGATGAGCAGTTCTTC. This encodes CASSRTWAGGADEQFF.